This T cell receptor (beta chain) stems from a study of technical replicates of blood from a handful of donors. The table came from immunoSEQ multiplex PCR; TCRdb's copy has only in-frame clones and leaves some out. The profile shows about 68,000 clones, approximately 97% of them singletons. The germline V gene has CDR1 SGHVS and CDR2 FNYEAQ. The CDR3 sequence is 15 residues long. The J segment lost 3 bases and the V segment lost 5 bases, leaving 7 bases of the junction unmatched. The specimen was T cells isolated from PBMCs. The TCR sequence derives from a human donor in good health. The chain couples TRBV7-6 to TRBJ2-5; 9 nucleotides line up with TRBD2. CDR3 region: CASSAMTSGKETQYF. CDR3 in DNA: TGTGCCAGCAGCGCAATGACTAGCGGTAAAGAGACCCAGTACTTC.